A single sample gave rise to the 2 T cell receptor beta chains below, sequenced in a study of blood T cells in healthy people across ages. It was with a sample-barcoded 5' primer and a J-beta primer mix that a second PCR of about 7 to 12 cycles was run. TCRdb reprocessed the 5' RACE reads with MiXCR, giving one entry per CDR3 protein. The sample has roughly 800,000 distinct CDR3 sequences; roughly 24% are singletons. The sample was also linked to a second study, of T cells of mothers and their children.

Sequenced: blood. The origin of the receptors is a boy between 5 and 17 years old in good health.

The chain recombines TRBV4-2 with TRBJ2-6, with D perhaps matching TRBD1 (5 bases). V was shortened by 1 base and J by 0 bases, with 19 bases between the two germline ends. Germline-derived CDR1 and CDR2 are LGHNA and YNFKEQ. The length of the CDR3 is 20 residues. DNA of the CDR3: TGTGCCAGCAGCCAAGCTGACAGCCCCTCTCGGTACTCTGGGGCCAACGTCCTGACTTTC. It translates to CASSQADSPSRYSGANVLTF.

This chain links TRBV20-1 with TRBJ2-7, with TRBD1 matching 7 bases. The CDR3 has 17 residues. The V and J ends lost 6 bases and 0 bases, in that order; junction bases with no gene match: 17. Germline V gene data show CDR1 as DFQATT and CDR2 as SNEGSKA (reference sequence). The CDR3 nucleotides are TGCAGTGCGTACTCGGACAGGCTAGGATCTCCCTCCTACGAGCAGTACTTC. It codes for CSAYSDRLGSPSYEQYF.